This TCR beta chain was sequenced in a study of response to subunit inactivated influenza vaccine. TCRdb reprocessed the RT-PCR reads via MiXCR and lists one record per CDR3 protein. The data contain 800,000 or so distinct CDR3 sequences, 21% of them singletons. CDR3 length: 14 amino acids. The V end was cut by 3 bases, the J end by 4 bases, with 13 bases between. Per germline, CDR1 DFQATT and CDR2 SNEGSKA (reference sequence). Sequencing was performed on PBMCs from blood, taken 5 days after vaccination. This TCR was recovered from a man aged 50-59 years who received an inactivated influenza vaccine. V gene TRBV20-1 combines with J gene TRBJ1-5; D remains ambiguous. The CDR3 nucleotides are TGCAGTGCTAGGGGCAGTCAAAGGAATCAGCCCCAGCATTTT. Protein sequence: CSARGSQRNQPQHF.